This T cell receptor (beta chain) was identified in a study of cytomegalovirus exposure and HLA in healthy donors. Study overall: Previous work identified 120 million or so unique TCR beta sequences from about 200 million T cells.

It was with 60 Vbeta and 13 Jbeta primers that the PCR ran. TCRdb's copy holds only in-frame clones and misses some; the assay was immunoSEQ multiplex PCR. The sample contains approximately 110,000 clones, roughly four fifths of which appear only once. The germline CDR1 and CDR2 sequences are MGHRA and YSYEKL. This CDR3 has 19 residues. With 0 bases clipped from V and 7 bases from J, the junction kept 16 bases outside the gene matches. General study points: Several of the most significant clusters were apparently associated with common viral pathogens in a later analysis.

On this clone itself: Antigen: not known.

The rearrangement joins TRBV4-1 to TRBJ1-2; TRBD1 agrees at 11 bases. This clonotype originated in a woman in her forties or fifties in good health and CMV-seropositive. Sequencing was carried out using PBMCs. CDR3 residues: CASSQDDLDRTGGHGGYTF. The DNA for the CDR3 is TGCGCCAGCAGCCAAGATGATCTCGACCGGACAGGGGGCCATGGTGGCTACACCTTC.